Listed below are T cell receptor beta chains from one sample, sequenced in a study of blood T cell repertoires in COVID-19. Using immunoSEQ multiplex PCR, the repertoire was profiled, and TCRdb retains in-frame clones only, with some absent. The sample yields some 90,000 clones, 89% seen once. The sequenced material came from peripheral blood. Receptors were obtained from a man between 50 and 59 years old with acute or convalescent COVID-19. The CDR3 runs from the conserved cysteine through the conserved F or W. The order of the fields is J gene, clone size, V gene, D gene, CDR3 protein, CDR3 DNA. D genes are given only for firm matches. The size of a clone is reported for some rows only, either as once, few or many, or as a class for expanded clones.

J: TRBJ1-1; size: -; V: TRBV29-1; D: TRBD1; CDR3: CSVHKTGTGGSTEAFF; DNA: TGCAGCGTCCATAAGACCGGGACAGGGGGAAGCACTGAAGCTTTCTTT
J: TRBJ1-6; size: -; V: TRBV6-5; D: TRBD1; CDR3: CASSGGQGGSPLHF; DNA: TGTGCCAGCAGCGGGGGACAGGGGGGTTCACCCCTCCACTTT
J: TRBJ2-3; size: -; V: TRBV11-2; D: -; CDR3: CASGRGGTDTQYF; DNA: TGTGCCAGCGGGAGGGGGGGCACAGATACGCAGTATTTT
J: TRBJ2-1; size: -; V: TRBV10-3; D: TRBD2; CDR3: CAITSGAASGAYNEQFF; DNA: TGTGCCATCACTAGCGGGGCGGCTAGCGGGGCCTACAATGAGCAGTTCTTC
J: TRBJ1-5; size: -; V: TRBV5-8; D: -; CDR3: CASSLRQGINQPQHF; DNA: TGTGCCAGCAGCTTGAGGCAGGGGATCAATCAGCCCCAGCATTTT
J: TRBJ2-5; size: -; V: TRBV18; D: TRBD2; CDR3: CASSLTREGTQYF; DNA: TGTGCCAGCTCACTGACTCGGGAGGGGACCCAGTACTTC
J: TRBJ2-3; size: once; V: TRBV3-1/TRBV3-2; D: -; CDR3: CASSRGRARGTDTQYF; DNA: TGTGCCAGCAGCCGGGGCCGGGCTCGGGGGACAGATACGCAGTATTTT
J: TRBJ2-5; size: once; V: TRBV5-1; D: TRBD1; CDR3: CASSSGQGRETQYF; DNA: TGCGCCAGCAGCTCCGGACAGGGACGAGAGACCCAGTACTTC
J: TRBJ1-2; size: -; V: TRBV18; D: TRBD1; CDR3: CASSQPGQGAGYTF; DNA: TGTGCCAGCTCACAACCGGGACAGGGGGCTGGCTACACCTTC
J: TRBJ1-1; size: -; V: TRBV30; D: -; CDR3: CAWSRDLMNTEAFF; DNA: TGTGCCTGGAGCCGGGACTTAATGAACACTGAAGCTTTCTTT
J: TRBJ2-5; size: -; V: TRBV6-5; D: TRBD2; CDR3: CASRLLAGDQETQYF; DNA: TGTGCCAGCAGATTGCTAGCGGGAGACCAAGAGACCCAGTACTTC
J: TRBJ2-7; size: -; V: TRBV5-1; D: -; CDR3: CASLLSPGSHEQYF; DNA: TGCGCCAGCTTACTCAGCCCCGGTAGCCACGAGCAGTACTTC
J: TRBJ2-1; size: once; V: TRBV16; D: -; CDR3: CASSHHPGRVRYNEQFF; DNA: TGTGCCAGCAGCCATCATCCGGGCAGGGTGAGGTACAATGAGCAGTTCTTC
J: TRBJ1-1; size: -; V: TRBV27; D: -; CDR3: CASSFRGGDTEAFF; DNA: TGTGCCAGCAGTTTCCGGGGTGGCGACACTGAAGCTTTCTTT
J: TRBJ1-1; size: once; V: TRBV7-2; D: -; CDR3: CASSLVEGLEAFF; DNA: TGTGCCAGCAGCTTAGTAGAGGGCCTCGAAGCTTTCTTT
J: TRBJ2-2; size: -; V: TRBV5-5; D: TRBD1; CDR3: CASSTYGTAVPRLNTGELFF; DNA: TGTGCCAGCAGCACCTACGGGACAGCGGTACCCAGGCTTAACACCGGGGAGCTGTTTTTT
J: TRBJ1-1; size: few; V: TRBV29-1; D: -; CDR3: CSVGSRDTKTWNTEAFF; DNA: TGCAGCGTTGGCTCCCGGGACACGAAAACTTGGAACACTGAAGCTTTCTTT
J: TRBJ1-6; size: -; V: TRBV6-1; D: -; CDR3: CASSEIRGLGNSPLHF; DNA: TGTGCCAGCAGTGAAATTCGGGGTTTAGGGAATTCACCCCTCCACTTT
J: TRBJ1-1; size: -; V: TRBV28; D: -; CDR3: CASSYGGNRNTEAFF; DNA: TGTGCCAGCAGTTATGGAGGGAATAGGAACACTGAAGCTTTCTTT
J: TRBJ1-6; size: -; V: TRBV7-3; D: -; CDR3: CASSLMSGDNSPLHF; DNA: TGTGCCAGCAGCTTAATGTCAGGCGATAATTCACCCCTCCACTTT
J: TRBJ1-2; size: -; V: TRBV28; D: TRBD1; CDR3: CASSFGGTGGEAWPYGYTF; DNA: TGTGCCAGCAGTTTTGGGGGGACAGGGGGCGAGGCGTGGCCGTATGGCTACACCTTC
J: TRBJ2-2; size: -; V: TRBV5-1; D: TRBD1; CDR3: CASSLEGQGARELFF; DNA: TGCGCCAGCAGCTTGGAAGGACAGGGGGCGAGGGAGCTGTTTTTT
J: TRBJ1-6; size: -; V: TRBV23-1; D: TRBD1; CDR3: CASRQSGSDRVVNSPLHF; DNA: TGCGCCAGCAGACAGTCGGGGTCTGACAGGGTTGTTAATTCACCCCTCCACTTT
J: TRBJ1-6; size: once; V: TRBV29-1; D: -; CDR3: CSVKGGDPGSPLHF; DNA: TGCAGCGTTAAGGGGGGGGACCCGGGTTCACCCCTCCACTTT
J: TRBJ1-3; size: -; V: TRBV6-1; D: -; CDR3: CASSDEGNTIYF; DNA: TGTGCCAGCAGTGATGAGGGAAACACCATATATTTT
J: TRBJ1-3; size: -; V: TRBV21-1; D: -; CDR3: CASSTPRRHSNTIYF; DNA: TGTGCCAGCAGCACCCCCCGTCGACATTCCAACACCATATATTTT
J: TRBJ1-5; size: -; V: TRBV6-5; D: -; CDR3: CASSSTVSNQPQHF; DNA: TGTGCCAGCAGTTCGACAGTTAGCAATCAGCCCCAGCATTTT
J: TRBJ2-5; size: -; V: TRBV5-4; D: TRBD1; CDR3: CASSLSQGEWETQYF; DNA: TGTGCCAGCAGCTTGAGTCAGGGGGAATGGGAGACCCAGTACTTC
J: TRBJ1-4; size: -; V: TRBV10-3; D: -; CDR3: CAISAGGAGEKLFF; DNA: TGTGCCATCAGTGCGGGGGGCGCAGGTGAAAAACTGTTTTTT
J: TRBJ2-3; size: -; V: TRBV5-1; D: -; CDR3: CASTREGSSTGDTQYF; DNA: TGCGCCAGCACACGCGAGGGCTCCTCGACGGGAGATACGCAGTATTTT
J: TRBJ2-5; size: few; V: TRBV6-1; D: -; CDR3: CASSESEETQYF; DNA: TGTGCCAGCAGTGAGTCGGAGGAGACCCAGTACTTC